The T cell receptor beta chain described here comes from a study of CD8 T cells in ankylosing spondylitis. Study findings and constraints: Ankylosing spondylitis blood appeared to carry a characteristic TCR beta motif of roughly 8 highly homologous variants. Researchers reportedly found disease-linked clones significantly enriched in matched ankylosing spondylitis synovial fluid.

This clonotype was seen repeatedly, ten times or more. Antigen: not known. This CDR3 spans 15 amino acids. The V and J ends lost 1 base and 7 bases respectively, with 14 bases between them. Germline V gene data show CDR1 as SGHTA and CDR2 as FQGNSA. TCRdb used MiXCR to reprocess the 5' RACE reads, holding one entry per CDR3 protein. Of around 130,000 distinct CDR3 sequences listed, more than 6.5% were seen once; the top ten hold 9.5% to 15%. Sample: blood, either unsorted or a sorted T cell fraction (not recorded which). This TCR was sampled from a male donor with ankylosing spondylitis or in good health (not recorded which). This chain uses TRBV7-2 with TRBJ2-1, with D tentatively TRBD2 (5 bases). CDR3 residues: CASSLEALGSNEQFF. In DNA form, the CDR3 reads TGTGCCAGCAGCTTAGAGGCACTAGGGTCAAATGAGCAGTTCTTC.